These 3 T cell receptor beta chains share one sample of origin, sequenced in a study of T-cell reconstitution after alpha-beta-depleted transplantation in children. Preparation of the TCRbeta library involved a method that used unique molecular identifiers. From the PCR reads, TCRdb called clonotypes with MiXCR, one entry per CDR3 protein. Here the sample spans approximately 420,000 distinct CDR3 sequences, roughly 10% being singletons. Specimen: PBMCs from the stem cell graft donor, collected from the stem cell graft. The origin of the receptors is a human donor who donated a stem cell graft to a child with acute myeloid leukemia.

This clonotype was observed many times. The V call is TRBV20-1, the J call TRBJ1-5; D not resolved. Trimming took off 6 bases at V and 4 bases at J, with 10 bases between the two ends. The CDR3 spans 12 residues. Germline CDR1 is DFQATT and CDR2 is SNEGSKA (reference sequence). This CDR3 is CSAPVRNQPQHF. In nucleotides, the CDR3 is TGCAGTGCCCCCGTACGGAATCAGCCCCAGCATTTT.

In its sample, this clonotype was seen many times. The V and J genes are TRBV14 and TRBJ2-1, with 9 nucleotides matching TRBD2. Trimming cost V 2 bases and J 7 bases; bases outside gene matches: 6. Germline V CDR1 and CDR2: SGHDN, FVKESK. CDR3 size: 15 residues. The CDR3 protein is CASSQRTSGRNEQFF. The DNA of the CDR3 is TGTGCCAGCAGCCAAAGAACGAGCGGGAGGAATGAGCAGTTCTTC. Full variable domain (outside the CDR3, taken from reference TRBV14 and TRBJ2-1): EAGVTQFPSHSVIEKGQTVTLRCDPISGHDNLYWYRRVMGKEIKFLLHFVKESKQDESGMPNNRFLAERTGGTYSTLKVQPAELEDSGVYFCASSQRTSGRNEQFFGPGTRLTVL.

This clonotype was recorded at least ten times. CDR3 in DNA: TGTGCCAGCAGCCAAGTCGGAGGGGGAGAGACCCAGTACTTC. Translated: CASSQVGGGETQYF. V gene TRBV3-1 combines with J gene TRBJ2-5; D tentatively reads TRBD1 or TRBD2 (6 bases each). Trimming cost V 1 base and J 4 bases, with 10 bases left between them. The CDR3 has 14 amino acids. Germline V CDR1 and CDR2: LGHDT, YNNKEL (reference sequence).